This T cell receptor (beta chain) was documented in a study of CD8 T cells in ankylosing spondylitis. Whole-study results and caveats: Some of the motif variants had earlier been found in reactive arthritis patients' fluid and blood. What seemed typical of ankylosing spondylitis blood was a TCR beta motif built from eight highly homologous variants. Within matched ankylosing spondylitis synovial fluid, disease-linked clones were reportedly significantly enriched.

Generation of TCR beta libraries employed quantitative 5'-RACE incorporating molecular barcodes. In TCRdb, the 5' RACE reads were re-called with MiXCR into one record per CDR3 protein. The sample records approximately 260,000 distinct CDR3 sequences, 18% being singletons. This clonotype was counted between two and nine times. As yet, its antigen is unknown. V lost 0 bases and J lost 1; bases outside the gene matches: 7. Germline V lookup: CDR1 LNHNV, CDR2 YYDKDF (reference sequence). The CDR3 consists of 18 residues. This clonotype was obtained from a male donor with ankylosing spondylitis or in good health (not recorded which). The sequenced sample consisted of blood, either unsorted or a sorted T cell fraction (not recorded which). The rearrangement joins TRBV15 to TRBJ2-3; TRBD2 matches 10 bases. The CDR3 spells CATSRDELAGFGTDTQYF. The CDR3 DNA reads TGTGCCACCAGCAGAGATGAACTAGCGGGATTCGGCACAGATACGCAGTATTTT.